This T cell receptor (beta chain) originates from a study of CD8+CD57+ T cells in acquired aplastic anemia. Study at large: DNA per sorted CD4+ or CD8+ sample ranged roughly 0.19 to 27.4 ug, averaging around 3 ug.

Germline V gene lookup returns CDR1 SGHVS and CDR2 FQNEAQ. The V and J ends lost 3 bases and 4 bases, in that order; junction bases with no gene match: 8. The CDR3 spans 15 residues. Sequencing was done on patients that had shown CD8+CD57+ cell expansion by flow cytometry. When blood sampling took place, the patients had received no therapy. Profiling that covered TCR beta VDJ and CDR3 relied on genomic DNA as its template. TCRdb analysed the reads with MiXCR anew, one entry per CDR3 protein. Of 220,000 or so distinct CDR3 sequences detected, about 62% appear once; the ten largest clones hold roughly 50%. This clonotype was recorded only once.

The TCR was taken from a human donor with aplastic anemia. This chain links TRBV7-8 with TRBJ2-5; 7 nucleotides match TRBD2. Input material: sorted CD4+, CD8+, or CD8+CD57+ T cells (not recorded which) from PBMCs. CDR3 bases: TGTGCCAGCAGCTTTAGGATAGGGGAGGGAGAGACCCAGTACTTC. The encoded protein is CASSFRIGEGETQYF.